One TCR beta chain is described in this entry. This specimen comes from a study of blood T cell repertoires in COVID-19. Study-level information: The origin of the acute and convalescent COVID-19 samples was the United States, Italy and Spain.

Original methodology: Estimated nucleated cell counts came from reference gene primer amplification. Here immunoSEQ multiplex PCR was the method, and the copy in TCRdb shows in-frame clones only, minus some. The DNA was the basis for D and trimming; V, J and clone size are from that table. The sample includes fewer than 350,000 clones, roughly 79% seen only once; the top ten take less than 3%. Input material: peripheral blood. The sequence was collected from an older woman with active or convalescent COVID-19.

The CDR3 bases are TGTGCCAGTAGTTCCGGGACAGGGAATCTGAACACTGAAGCTTTCTTT. It is translated as CASSSGTGNLNTEAFF. J is TRBJ1-1 and V is TRBV19; TRBD1 matches 9 bases. Per the germline V gene, CDR1 is LNHDA and CDR2 is SQIVND (reference sequence). This CDR3 has 16 residues. V dropped 5 bases and J dropped 0; count of bases not matched to a gene: 7.